The 2 T cell receptor beta chains below were found in one sample sequenced in a study of blood T cell repertoires in COVID-19. The protocol was immunoSEQ multiplex PCR, while the TCRdb copy is restricted to in-frame clones and leaves out a portion. The sample consists of some 230,000 clones, more than 75% of them appearing once. Sequencing was done on a sample of peripheral blood. These receptors came from a man between 50 and 59 years old who had recovered from COVID-19.

The gene calls are TRBV24-1 and TRBJ2-5; TRBD2 is a possible D gene (5 bases). Trimming removed 5 bases from V and 5 bases from J, with 17 bases in between. Per the germline V gene, CDR1 is KGHDR and CDR2 is SFDVKD. This CDR3 comprises 15 residues. The DNA for the CDR3 is TGTGCCACCAGTGCGGTCGCGGGTTTAAAGGAGACCCAGTACTTC. It is translated as CATSAVAGLKETQYF.

This clone appeared a few times. The chain couples TRBV12-5 to TRBJ2-3, with unresolved D. V was shortened by 2 bases and J by 2 bases, with 5 bases between the two germline ends. CDR1 and CDR2 (germline): LGHNT, FRNRAP. The CDR3 length is 13 residues. The CDR3 nucleotides read TGTGCTAGTGGTTTGACATACACAGATACGCAGTATTTT. As protein: CASGLTYTDTQYF.